This T cell receptor (beta chain) was captured in a study of cytomegalovirus exposure and HLA in healthy donors. Germline assignment: CDR1 SQVTM and CDR2 ANQGSEA. Trimming removed 5 bases from V and 3 bases from J, with 8 bases in between. CDR3 size: 11 residues. PCR amplification relied on 60 Vbeta primers (plus 13 Jbeta primers). Sequenced by immunoSEQ multiplex PCR; TCRdb stores in-frame clones only, minus some. The sample shows about 130,000 clones, about 74% of them seen only once. V usage is TRBV29-1 and J usage is TRBJ2-7, with D tentatively TRBD2 (5 bases). The sequencing input was PBMCs. This TCR derives from a young man in good health and CMV-seropositive. In DNA form, the CDR3 reads TGCAGCGTTTACGGGGACTACGAGCAGTACTTC. Amino acid sequence: CSVYGDYEQYF.